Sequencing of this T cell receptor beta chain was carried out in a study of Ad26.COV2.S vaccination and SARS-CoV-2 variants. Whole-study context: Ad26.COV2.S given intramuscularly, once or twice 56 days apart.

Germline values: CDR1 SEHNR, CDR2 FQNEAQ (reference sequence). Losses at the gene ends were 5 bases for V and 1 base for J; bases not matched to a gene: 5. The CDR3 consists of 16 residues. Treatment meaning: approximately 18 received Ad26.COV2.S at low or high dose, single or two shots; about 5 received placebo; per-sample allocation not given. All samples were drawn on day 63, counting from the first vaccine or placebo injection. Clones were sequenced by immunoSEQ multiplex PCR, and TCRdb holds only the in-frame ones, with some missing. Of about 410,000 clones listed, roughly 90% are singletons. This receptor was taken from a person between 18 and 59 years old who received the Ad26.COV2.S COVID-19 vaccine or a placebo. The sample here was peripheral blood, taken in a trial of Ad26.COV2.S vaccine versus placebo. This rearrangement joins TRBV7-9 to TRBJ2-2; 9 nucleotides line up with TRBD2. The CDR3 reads CASSLVTSGNTGELFF. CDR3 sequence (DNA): TGTGCCAGCAGCCTTGTGACTAGCGGGAACACCGGGGAGCTGTTTTTT.